Below are 30 T cell receptor beta chains sequenced from a single sample in a study of cytomegalovirus exposure and HLA in healthy donors. The PCR ran on 60 Vbeta and 13 Jbeta primers. Produced via immunoSEQ multiplex PCR; TCRdb's table is partial and in-frame only. The sample has fewer than 150,000 clones, roughly 70% seen once. The sample consisted of PBMCs. These receptors originate from a woman in her forties in good health and CMV-seronegative.

The J gene is TRBJ2-1, the V gene TRBV9, with TRBD2 as a possible D gene (6 bases). The CDR3 consists of 18 residues. Germline V gives CDR1 SGDLS, CDR2 YYNGEE. V was pared by 0 bases and J by 5 bases, with 21 bases between. The CDR3 DNA sequence: TGTGCCAGCAGCGTAGCCTTGCGGCGGGATGGGCAACACAATGAGCAGTTCTTC. It specifies CASSVALRRDGQHNEQFF. Full variable domain (missing parts from reference TRBV9 and TRBJ2-1): DSGVTQTPKHLITATGQRVTLRCSPRSGDLSVYWYQQSLDQGLQFLIQYYNGEERAKGNILERFSAQQFPDLHSELNLSSLELGDSALYFCASSVALRRDGQHNEQFFGPGTRLTVL.

J is TRBJ2-7 and V is TRBV6-1; the D is unclear. V was pared by 0 bases and J by 0 bases, with 9 bases between. CDR1 and CDR2 from the germline V gene are MNHNS and SASEGT. This CDR3 is built from 15 residues. In DNA form, the CDR3 reads TGTGCCAGCAGTGAAGCGGGTGACACCTCCTACGAGCAGTACTTC. Its translation is CASSEAGDTSYEQYF.

The rearrangement links TRBV2 to TRBJ1-1, with 11 nucleotides matching TRBD1. CDR1 and CDR2 from the germline V gene are SNHLY and FYNNEI. CDR3 size: 15 residues. Trimming at V came to 7 bases and at J to 5 bases, leaving 9 bases not matched to a gene. The CDR3 loop is CASNPGQGAGTEAFF. The CDR3 coding sequence is TGTGCCAGCAATCCCGGACAGGGGGCAGGGACTGAAGCTTTCTTT.

This clone has more than one count but fewer than ten. This chain links TRBV7-9 with TRBJ1-1; 7 bases fit TRBD1. The CDR3 length is 14 residues. Germline CDR1 and CDR2: SEHNR and FQNEAQ (reference sequence). V trimming: 5 bases; J trimming: 3 bases; junction bases outside the gene matches: 6. The CDR3 DNA is TGTGCCAGCAGCATTACAGGGGCGGACACTGAAGCTTTCTTT. Protein sequence: CASSITGADTEAFF. Based on the CDR3 plus reference TRBV7-9 and TRBJ1-1, the full variable domain is DTGVSQNPRHKITKRGQNVTFRCDPISEHNRLYWYRQTLGQGPEFLTYFQNEAQLEKSRLLSDRFSAERPKGSFSTLEIQRTEQGDSAMYLCASSITGADTEAFFGQGTRLTVV.

CDR3 in amino acids: CASSFTGGGNEKLFF. The CDR3 region has the DNA TGCGCCAGCAGCTTCACGGGGGGCGGAAATGAAAAACTGTTTTTT. This rearrangement joins TRBV5-1 to TRBJ1-4; maybe TRBD1 (6 bases). Germline loops: CDR1 SGHRS, CDR2 YFSETQ. This CDR3 is 15 amino acids long. The germline V and J ends were trimmed by 2 bases and 5 bases, with 13 bases remaining between them. The entire variable domain, with the rest obtained from reference TRBV5-1 and TRBJ1-4, is as follows: KAGVTQTPRYLIKTRGQQVTLSCSPISGHRSVSWYQQTPGQGLQFLFEYFSETQRNKGNFPGRFSGRQFSNSRSEMNVSTLELGDSALYLCASSFTGGGNEKLFFGSGTQLSVL.

The genes are TRBV5-6 and TRBJ1-6; 8 nucleotides align to TRBD1. The CDR3 covers 16 residues. Germline V lookup: CDR1 SGHDT, CDR2 YYEEEE. J was trimmed by 2 bases and V by 3 bases; bases with no gene match: 4. CDR3 coding DNA: TGTGCCAGCAGCTCTAGGACAGGGCCCTATAATTCACCCCTCCACTTT. Amino acids: CASSSRTGPYNSPLHF.

This chain joins TRBV10-2 and TRBJ1-1, with TRBD1 identical over 9 bases. The CDR3 consists of 15 residues. The germline V gene has CDR1 WSHSY and CDR2 SAAADI. V dropped 3 bases and J dropped 0; count of bases not matched to a gene: 2. CDR3 coding DNA: TGCGCCAGCAGTGACGGACAGGGGATGAACACTGAAGCTTTCTTT. The encoded protein is CASSDGQGMNTEAFF.

This chain uses TRBV7-8 with TRBJ2-7; TRBD1 agrees at 7 bases. CDR1 is SGHVS and CDR2 is FQNEAQ in the germline V gene. J lost 6 bases, V lost 1 base, and 9 bases had no gene match. The CDR3 runs to 15 residues. The CDR3 coding sequence is TGTGCCAGCAGCTTAGAGGGGCGACAGGGACGCGAGCAGTACTTC. Translated, it gives CASSLEGRQGREQYF.

V is TRBV10-3 and J is TRBJ2-3; 8 nucleotides match TRBD1. V was clipped by 7 bases and J by 2 bases; unmatched bases: 2. The CDR3 extends over 13 amino acids. CDR1 and CDR2 (germline): ENHRY, SYGVKD. CDR3 sequence reads: CAIMDRDTDTQYF. The CDR3 DNA is TGTGCCATCATGGACAGGGACACAGATACGCAGTATTTT.

The chain carries TRBV6-1 and TRBJ1-6; D possibly corresponds to TRBD1 (5 bases). Germline CDR1 MNHNS, CDR2 SASEGT. Trimming left V 6 bases short and J 9 bases short, with 9 bases between. The CDR3 has 12 residues. This CDR3 reads CASSLDISPLHF. In nucleotides, the CDR3 is TGTGCCAGCAGCCTGGACATTTCACCCCTCCACTTT.

This chain connects TRBV18 to TRBJ1-5, with D unclear. Trimming took off 6 bases at V and 2 bases at J, with 11 bases between the two ends. The CDR3 consists of 14 residues. Germline V gene data show CDR1 as KGHSH and CDR2 as LQKENI. The CDR3 nucleotides read TGTGCCAGCTCCTCCGCCCAGGGCAATCAGCCCCAGCATTTT. Its protein product is CASSSAQGNQPQHF.

This clone was seen more than once but under ten times. CDR3 sequence reads: CASSLGASESYEQYF. The DNA of the CDR3 is TGTGCCAGCAGCTTGGGTGCTAGCGAATCCTACGAGCAGTACTTC. The genes are TRBV7-8 and TRBJ2-7, with D possibly being TRBD2 (6 bases). The CDR3 extends over 15 amino acids. Trimming shortened V by 3 bases and J by 1 base, and 13 bases separated the two germline ends. Germline V CDR1 and CDR2: SGHVS, FQNEAQ.

J is TRBJ2-6 and V is TRBV4-3; D gene ambiguous. Germline CDR1 LGHNA, CDR2 YSLEER. The CDR3 totals 19 residues. With 1 base removed from V and 0 bases from J, the gap between germline ends came to 16 bases. The chain's CDR3 is CASSQGPSLPVSGANVLTF. The DNA of the CDR3 is TGCGCCAGCAGCCAAGGTCCCTCCCTCCCCGTCTCTGGGGCCAACGTCCTGACTTTC.

The rearrangement joins TRBV9 to TRBJ1-6; 8 bases map to TRBD1. After removal of 4 bases from V and 10 bases from J, the junction contained 10 bases not matched to a gene. The CDR3 covers 15 residues. Looked up from germline, CDR1 is SGDLS and CDR2 is YYNGEE. CDR3: CASSQDRESGSPLHF. The DNA for the CDR3 is TGTGCCAGCAGCCAGGACAGGGAATCGGGATCACCCCTCCACTTT.

The V call is TRBV4-1, the J call TRBJ1-4; 8 bases match TRBD1. Germline assignment: CDR1 MGHRA and CDR2 YSYEKL. The CDR3 has 16 residues. J lost 8 bases, V lost 1 base, and 9 bases had no gene match. CDR3 in amino acids: CASSQAFQGAGEKLFF. CDR3 bases: TGCGCCAGCAGCCAAGCCTTCCAGGGGGCAGGGGAAAAACTGTTTTTT.

The CDR3 sequence: CASSAQKRGSGRDSGANVLTF. The CDR3 nucleotides are TGTGCCAGCAGCGCCCAGAAAAGGGGGTCAGGGCGAGACTCTGGGGCCAACGTCCTGACTTTC. The rearrangement joins TRBV28 to TRBJ2-6; the D gene is possibly TRBD1 (6 bases). Trimming removed 6 bases at V and 0 bases at J, with 27 bases between. Germline assignment: CDR1 MDHEN and CDR2 SYDVKM. The CDR3 length is 21 residues.

CDR3 nucleotide sequence: TGCGCCAGCAGCCCCGGACAGGGGGAAGCTGGCCTCCACTTT. Its translation is CASSPGQGEAGLHF. The chain uses TRBV5-1 and TRBJ1-6, with TRBD1 matching over 10 bases. The CDR3 is made up of 14 amino acids. The trim removed 4 bases at V and 15 bases at J, leaving 10 bases unmatched. The germline gives CDR1 SGHRS, CDR2 YFSETQ.

The chain recombines TRBV27 with TRBJ1-5, with D possibly TRBD1 on 5 matching bases. Germline-derived CDR1 and CDR2 are MNHEY and SMNVEV (reference sequence). CDR3 length equals 13 residues. The germline V and J ends were trimmed by 8 bases and 4 bases, with 12 bases remaining between them. CDR3 nucleotide sequence: TGTGCCAGCGCTCGGGCAGGGAATCAGCCCCAGCATTTT. Residues: CASARAGNQPQHF.

The V call is TRBV12-5, the J call TRBJ2-1; 7 bases align to TRBD1. The junction had 6 bases not matched to a gene; V was cut back by 1 base and J by 0 bases. The CDR3 has 17 residues. CDR1 is LGHNT, CDR2 FRNRAP, per germline. CDR3 residues: CASGLARDSNSYNEQFF. CDR3 nucleotide sequence: TGTGCTAGTGGTTTGGCTAGGGACAGCAACTCCTACAATGAGCAGTTCTTC.

V is TRBV7-2 and J is TRBJ1-2; D is perhaps TRBD1 (5 bases). This CDR3 has 14 residues. With 4 bases removed from V and 4 bases from J, the gap between germline ends came to 13 bases. Germline V CDR1 and CDR2: SGHTA, FQGNSA. CDR3 coding DNA: TGTGCCAGCAGCTCGTCGGGGGGGACCTATGGCTACACCTTC. This encodes CASSSSGGTYGYTF.

The genes are TRBV7-9 and TRBJ1-1, with TRBD1 matching 7 bases. The CDR3 totals 12 residues. CDR1 and CDR2 (germline): SEHNR, FQNEAQ (reference sequence). The V segment lost 5 bases and the J segment 6 bases; nucleotides outside the gene matches: 3. The CDR3 sequence is CASSAGTAEAFF. The CDR3 bases are TGTGCCAGCAGCGCCGGGACAGCTGAAGCTTTCTTT.

This clone was observed a handful of times. The chain couples TRBV5-1 to TRBJ1-1, with D hard to call. CDR1 is SGHRS and CDR2 is YFSETQ in the germline V gene. This CDR3 region has 13 residues. The germline V and J ends were trimmed by 2 bases and 0 bases, with 5 bases remaining between them. The CDR3 DNA reads TGCGCCAGCAGCTTACAGATGAACACTGAAGCTTTCTTT. It encodes CASSLQMNTEAFF.

The genes are TRBV28 and TRBJ2-6, with a weak D call TRBD1 (6 bases). CDR1 is MDHEN, CDR2 SYDVKM, per germline. The V end lost 2 bases, the J end lost 2 bases, and 10 bases lay between the germline ends. CDR3 length equals 16 residues. The CDR3 DNA sequence: TGTGCCAGCAGTTTACCACCAGGGGCTGGGGCCAACGTCCTGACTTTC. Its protein product is CASSLPPGAGANVLTF.

This clone has more than one count but fewer than ten. V gene TRBV19 combines with J gene TRBJ2-6; D is uncertain. V lost 6 bases, J lost 0 bases, and 9 bases lay in between. The CDR3 sequence is 15 residues long. CDR1 is LNHDA, CDR2 SQIVND, per germline (reference sequence). DNA of the CDR3: TGTGCCAGTAGCACCATGAGCTCTGGGGCCAACGTCCTGACTTTC. This codes for CASSTMSSGANVLTF.

This clone was picked up a small number of times. The chain joins TRBV19 to TRBJ1-5; 7 nucleotides line up with TRBD1. The length of the CDR3 is 17 residues. The V segment lost 0 bases and the J segment 2 bases; nucleotides outside the gene matches: 7. The germline V gene encodes CDR1 LNHDA and CDR2 SQIVND (reference sequence). The CDR3 DNA reads as TGTGCCAGTAGTATAGACGCAGCCGGGACAGGCAATCAGCCCCAGCATTTT. Its translation: CASSIDAAGTGNQPQHF.

The sample holds a few counts of this clone. The chain joins TRBV5-8 to TRBJ2-4; no clear D gene. Trimming left V 5 bases short and J 10 bases short, with 19 bases between. The CDR3 runs to 14 residues. The germline V gene encodes CDR1 SGHTS and CDR2 YDEGEE. CDR3 sequence reads: CASSVPSAPQIQYF. In DNA form, the CDR3 reads TGTGCCAGCAGTGTCCCATCCGCGCCCCAAATTCAGTACTTC.

This chain connects TRBV18 to TRBJ2-7; 11 bases are shared with TRBD2. V lost 2 bases, J lost 2 bases, and 8 bases stayed unmatched. From germline, CDR1 is KGHSH and CDR2 LQKENI. This CDR3 is 17 amino acids long. CDR3 nucleotide sequence: TGTGCCAGCTCACCAGCGCCTAGCGGGGGGACAACCTACGAGCAGTACTTC. This translates into CASSPAPSGGTTYEQYF.

This clone appeared a few times. The chain is built from TRBV2 and TRBJ2-5; TRBD2 is a possible D gene (6 bases). The V end lost 7 bases, the J end lost 1 base, and 16 bases lay between the germline ends. The CDR3 spans 15 residues. The V gene's germline CDR1 is SNHLY and CDR2 FYNNEI. In DNA, the CDR3 is TGTGCCAGCATAGCGGTAGTGGGCCCCCAAGAGACCCAGTACTTC. Its translation is CASIAVVGPQETQYF.

V usage is TRBV4-3 and J usage is TRBJ1-1; TRBD1 matches 9 bases. CDR3 length: 17 amino acids. Germline lookup yields CDR1 LGHNA and CDR2 YSLEER. V lost 0 bases and J lost 4; bases outside the gene matches: 9. For the CDR3, the DNA is TGCGCCAGCAGCCAAGAGGGCCGGACAGGGGTATTCACTGAAGCTTTCTTT. This translates into CASSQEGRTGVFTEAFF.

The chain employs TRBV4-2 and TRBJ2-5; the match to TRBD2 covers 11 bases. Judging by the DNA end, TRBJ2-7 fits better; the J call may be wrong. The CDR3 totals 16 residues. CDR1 and CDR2 from the germline V gene are LGHNA and YNFKEQ. The CDR3 DNA sequence: TGTGCCAGCAGCCAAGTGGGGACTAGCGGAGCCTACGAGCAGTACTTC. It is translated as CASSQVGTSGAYEQYF.